A single sample is the source of the 10 T cell receptor beta chains below, sequenced in a study of regulatory T cells in long-lasting Graves disease. Library construction for TCR beta used iRepertoire HTBI primers and Arm-PCR of CDR3 regions. TCRdb redid the calling of the multiplex PCR reads with MiXCR, one entry per CDR3 protein. There are about 430,000 distinct CDR3 sequences in the sample; approximately 16% occur only once, and about 8% lies in the top ten. The time point is: newly diagnosed GD, antithyroid drugs for less than 3 months. The TCR library used RNA extracted from PBMCs. These data also featured in a second study, about T cells in Graves' hyperthyroidism and ophthalmopathy.

This sample comprised peripheral blood mononuclear cells (PBMCs), obtained at new diagnosis, from a patient treated with antithyroid drugs. These receptors came from a woman in her 40s with Graves disease.

The chain uses TRBV5-6 and TRBJ2-2; D may correspond to TRBD1 or TRBD2 (5 bases each). Germline-derived CDR1 and CDR2 are SGHDT and YYEEEE. The CDR3 extends over 15 amino acids. Trimming took 4 bases from V and 8 from J, leaving 18 bases between them. CDR3 loop: CASSLYLSGGGELFF. The CDR3 bases are TGTGCCAGCAGCCTTTACCTATCTGGGGGTGGGGAGCTGTTTTTT.

This clonotype has a count of ten or more. The chain is built from TRBV5-6 and TRBJ2-7, with 9 bases identical to TRBD1. Germline CDR1 reads SGHDT; CDR2 reads YYEEEE. CDR3 length: 12 residues. Unmatched junction bases numbered 6, after V lost 3 bases and J lost 11 bases. The CDR3 sequence is CASSSYRDREYF. The CDR3, as DNA: TGTGCCAGCAGCTCATACCGGGACAGGGAGTACTTC.

This clonotype has just a few counts. V and J are TRBV12-3 or TRBV12-4 and TRBJ1-2; D unresolved. V lost 6 bases and J lost 7, with 12 bases in between. The CDR3 is made up of 12 amino acids. For the CDR3, the DNA is TGTGCCAGCAGCCTCAGCTTTTCTGGCTACACCTTC. This codes for CASSLSFSGYTF.

The chain has TRBV20-1 and TRBJ2-7; no definite D call. Trimming left V 6 bases short and J 4 bases short, with 22 bases between. The CDR3 runs 15 residues. Germline lookup yields CDR1 DFQATT and CDR2 SNEGSKA (reference sequence). CDR3 DNA sequence: TGCAGTGCCACGGACCACTCTAACGCCGGTTACGAGCAGTACTTC. It translates to CSATDHSNAGYEQYF.

This clonotype was seen repeatedly, ten times or more. This chain uses TRBV5-1 with TRBJ2-1; maybe TRBD2 (6 bases). V was pared by 0 bases and J by 7 bases, with 14 bases between. This CDR3 is 15 amino acids long. The germline CDR1 and CDR2 sequences are SGHRS and YFSETQ. The DNA for the CDR3 is TGCGCCAGCAGCTTGGTCGTGGGAGGAGGAAATGAGCAGTTCTTC. Translated, it gives CASSLVVGGGNEQFF.

This clonotype appeared many times. The chain employs TRBV11-1 and TRBJ2-1, with 13 bases fitting TRBD2. The trim removed 5 bases at V and 8 bases at J, leaving 6 bases unmatched. The germline gives CDR1 SGHAT, CDR2 FQDESV (reference sequence). The CDR3 runs 15 residues. The CDR3 here is CASSGLAGVVDEQFF. The CDR3 region has the DNA TGTGCCAGCAGCGGACTAGCGGGAGTAGTAGATGAGCAGTTCTTC. The complete variable domain, with remaining parts taken from reference TRBV11-1 and TRBJ2-1, reads EAEVAQSPRYKITEKSQAVAFWCDPISGHATLYWYRQILGQGPELLVQFQDESVVDDSQLPKDRFSAERLKGVDSTLKIQPAELGDSAMYLCASSGLAGVVDEQFFGPGTRLTVL.

This clonotype was found many times. This chain joins TRBV6-2 or TRBV6-3 and TRBJ2-1; D remains ambiguous. The length of the CDR3 is 15 residues. CDR1 and CDR2 (germline): MNHEY, SVGEGT. V was clipped by 7 bases and J by 6 bases, with 19 bases between them. CDR3 region: CASTAPLTLGNEQFF. DNA of the CDR3: TGTGCCAGCACTGCACCCTTGACCCTGGGCAATGAGCAGTTCTTC.

This clonotype occurred many times. The chain links TRBV7-9 to TRBJ2-7, with TRBD1 identical over 8 bases. V was clipped by 3 bases and J by 5 bases; unmatched bases: 6. Germline CDR1 SEHNR, CDR2 FQNEAQ (reference sequence). This CDR3 has 14 amino acids. CDR3 residues: CASSFGQGANEQYF. In DNA, the CDR3 is TGTGCCAGCAGCTTCGGTCAGGGGGCCAACGAGCAGTACTTC.

This chain connects TRBV27 to TRBJ2-6; perhaps TRBD1 as D (6 bases). From germline, CDR1 is MNHEY and CDR2 SMNVEV (reference sequence). The CDR3 is 16 amino acids. V was cut by 5 bases and J by 2 bases, with 13 bases left in between. CDR3 amino acids: CASSTGTFAGANVLTF. The CDR3 region has the DNA TGTGCCAGCAGTACCGGGACATTCGCTGGGGCCAACGTCCTGACTTTC.

This clonotype was counted only a few times. The junction departs from germline at one end; a sequencing error may be responsible. The chain joins TRBV24-1 to TRBJ2-1; 10 positions match TRBD1. In germline, CDR1 is KGHDR, CDR2 SFDVKD. The CDR3 covers 16 residues. CDR3 region: CTTSGKGQGYYNEQFF. Here the CDR3 DNA reads TGTACCACCAGCGGAAAGGGACAGGGGTACTACAATGAGCAGTTCTTC.